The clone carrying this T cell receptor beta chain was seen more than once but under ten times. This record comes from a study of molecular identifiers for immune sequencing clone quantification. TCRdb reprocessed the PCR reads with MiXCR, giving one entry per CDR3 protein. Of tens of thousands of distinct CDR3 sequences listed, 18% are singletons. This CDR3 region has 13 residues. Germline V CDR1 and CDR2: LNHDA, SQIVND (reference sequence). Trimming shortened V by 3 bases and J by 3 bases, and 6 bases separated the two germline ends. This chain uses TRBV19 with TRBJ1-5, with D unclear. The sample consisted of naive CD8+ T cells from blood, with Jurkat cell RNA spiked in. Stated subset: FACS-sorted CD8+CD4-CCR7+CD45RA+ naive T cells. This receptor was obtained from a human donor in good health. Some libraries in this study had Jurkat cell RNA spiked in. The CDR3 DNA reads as TGTGCCAGTAGTATCACTTACAATCAGCCCCAGCATTTT. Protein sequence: CASSITYNQPQHF.